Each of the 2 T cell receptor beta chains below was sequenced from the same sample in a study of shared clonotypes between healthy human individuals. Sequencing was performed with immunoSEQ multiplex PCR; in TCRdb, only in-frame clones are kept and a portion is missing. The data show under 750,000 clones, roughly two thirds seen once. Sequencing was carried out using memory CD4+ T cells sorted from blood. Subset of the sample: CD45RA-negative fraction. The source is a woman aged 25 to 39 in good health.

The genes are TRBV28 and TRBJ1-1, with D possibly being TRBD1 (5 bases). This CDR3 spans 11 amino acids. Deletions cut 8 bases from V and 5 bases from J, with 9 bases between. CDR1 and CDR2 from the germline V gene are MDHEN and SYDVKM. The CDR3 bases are TGTGCCAGCGGAGGGGTGACTGAAGCTTTCTTT. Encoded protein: CASGGVTEAFF.

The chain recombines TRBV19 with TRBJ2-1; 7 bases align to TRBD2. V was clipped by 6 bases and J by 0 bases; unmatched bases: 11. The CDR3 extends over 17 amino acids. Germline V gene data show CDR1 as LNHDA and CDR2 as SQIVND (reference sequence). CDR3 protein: CASSTRWGGNSYNEQFF. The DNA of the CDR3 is TGTGCCAGTAGCACAAGATGGGGGGGAAACTCCTACAATGAGCAGTTCTTC.